This section outlines one T cell receptor (beta chain) sequence together with its context. Produced via immunoSEQ multiplex PCR; TCRdb's table is partial and in-frame only. The sample includes about 190,000 clones, around 84% of them seen just once. This sample was taken from a study of blood T cell repertoires in COVID-19. Study-level information: Samples of COVID-19 (acute and convalescent) were obtained from the United States, Italy and Spain.

Self-reported history from a screening survey and questionnaire set each donor's cohort. Trimming at V came to 0 bases and at J to 8 bases, leaving 18 bases not matched to a gene. CDR1 is LGHNA, CDR2 YNFKEQ, per germline. The CDR3 sequence is 19 residues long. The clonotype originates from a woman aged 30 to 39 who had recovered from COVID-19. Sequenced material: PBMCs or T cells enriched from blood (not recorded which). The chain recombines TRBV4-2 with TRBJ1-2; TRBD1 matches at 10 bases. The CDR3 loop is CASSQDEAGTGVVLGGYTF. CDR3 in DNA: TGTGCCAGCAGCCAAGATGAAGCCGGGACAGGGGTGGTTTTAGGGGGCTACACCTTC.